This T cell receptor beta chain emerged from a study of Ad26.COV2.S vaccination and SARS-CoV-2 variants. Generated by immunoSEQ multiplex PCR, the TCRdb table keeps only in-frame clones and is missing some. The data show about 460,000 clones, about 89% seen once. Remarks on this clone: Its antigen remains unknown.

The sample's treatment: around 19 received Ad26.COV2.S at low or high dose, single or two shots; about 5 received placebo; per-sample allocation not given. Collection of samples fell on day 63 after the first vaccine or placebo injection. Germline lookup yields CDR1 SGHDT and CDR2 YYEEEE. With V trimmed by 4 bases and J by 4 bases, 3 bases remained unmatched. The CDR3 loop spans 14 amino acids. Study conclusions and caveats: Substantial post-vaccination breadth of spike-specific CD8+ and CD4+ T cell responses was reported.

Here the sequenced sample was peripheral blood, taken in a trial of Ad26.COV2.S vaccine versus placebo. The rearrangement joins TRBV5-6 to TRBJ2-5; the match to TRBD1 covers 11 bases. The sequence was collected from a person aged 18-65 years who received the Ad26.COV2.S COVID-19 vaccine or a placebo. The CDR3 coding sequence is TGTGCCAGCAGCCCGGGACAGGGGGGAGAGACCCAGTACTTC. Its translation: CASSPGQGGETQYF. Full variable domain (rest looked up from reference TRBV5-6 and TRBJ2-5): DAGVTQSPTHLIKTRGQQVTLRCSPKSGHDTVSWYQQALGQGPQFIFQYYEEEERQRGNFPDRFSGHQFPNYSSELNVNALLLGDSALYLCASSPGQGGETQYFGPGTRLLVL.